This T cell receptor (beta chain) is drawn from a study of blood T cell repertoires in COVID-19. From germline, CDR1 is SGHTA and CDR2 FQGNSA. The CDR3 is 16 amino acids. V was shortened by 4 bases and J by 3 bases, with 18 bases between the two germline ends. In the source study's methods: By means of reference gene primer amplification, nucleated cell counts were estimated. Generated by immunoSEQ multiplex PCR, the TCRdb table keeps only in-frame clones and is missing some. The V and J calls and clone size were taken over from that table, and D and trimming were inferred from the DNA. The sample shows 250,000 to 350,000 clones, approximately 86% of them seen only once.

The sample was peripheral blood. The sequence was obtained from a woman in her seventies with COVID-19, enrolled during active disease. The chain has TRBV7-2 and TRBJ2-5; D possibly corresponds to TRBD2 (7 bases). This CDR3 reads CASSWRGGQGEETQYF. The CDR3 DNA reads TGTGCCAGCAGCTGGAGGGGGGGGCAGGGAGAAGAGACCCAGTACTTC.